This T cell receptor beta chain was found in a study of Graves' ophthalmopathy and Graves' hyperthyroidism. The CDR3 contains 13 residues. The V and J ends lost 4 bases and 11 bases, in that order; junction bases with no gene match: 10. CDR1 is SQVTM, CDR2 ANQGSEA, per germline. RNA served as the template for amplifying TCR beta CDR3 regions. HTBI primers were used in a first-round RT-PCR, which preceded a second-round multiplex PCR. TCRdb itself ran the multiplex PCR reads through MiXCR, one entry per CDR3 protein. The sample carries roughly 600,000 distinct CDR3 sequences, about 40% recorded once. The TCR comes from an adult man with Graves' hyperthyroidism. The chain couples TRBV29-1 to TRBJ1-5; 8 nucleotides match TRBD1. The sequenced material came from peripheral blood or thyroid tissue (not recorded which). This CDR3 reads CSVVAGGEKTQHF. CDR3 DNA sequence: TGCAGCGTTGTCGCAGGGGGCGAAAAGACCCAGCATTTT.